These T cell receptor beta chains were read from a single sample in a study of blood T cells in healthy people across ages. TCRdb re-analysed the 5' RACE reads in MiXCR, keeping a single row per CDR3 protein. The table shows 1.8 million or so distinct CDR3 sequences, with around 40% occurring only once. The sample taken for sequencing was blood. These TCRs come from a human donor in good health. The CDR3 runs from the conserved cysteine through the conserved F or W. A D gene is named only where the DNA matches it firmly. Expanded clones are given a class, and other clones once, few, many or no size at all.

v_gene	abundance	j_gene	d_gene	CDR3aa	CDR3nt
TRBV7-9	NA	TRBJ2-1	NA	CASSPPLPGNSYNEQFF	TGTGCCAGCAGCCCCCCACTTCCTGGAAACTCCTACAATGAGCAGTTCTTC
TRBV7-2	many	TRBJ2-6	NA	CASSLAVSSGANVLTF	TGCGCCAGCAGCTTGGCGGTGAGCTCTGGGGCCAACGTCCTGACTTTC
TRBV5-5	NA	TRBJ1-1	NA	CASSLSHENTEAFF	TGTGCCAGCAGCTTGTCTCACGAGAACACTGAAGCTTTCTTT
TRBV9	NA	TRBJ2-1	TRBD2	CASSVSGASNEQFF	TGTGCCAGCAGCGTTAGCGGGGCGTCCAATGAGCAGTTCTTC
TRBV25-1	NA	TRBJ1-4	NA	CASSAWGGDWRRFF	TGTGCCAGCAGTGCTTGGGGGGGAGACTGGAGGCGGTTTTTT
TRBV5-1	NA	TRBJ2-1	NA	CASSSTPDNEQFF	TGCGCCAGCAGCTCGACCCCTGACAATGAGCAGTTCTTC
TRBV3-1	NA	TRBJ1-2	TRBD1	CASSQEGATGAGDGYTF	TGTGCCAGCAGCCAAGAAGGGGCCACAGGGGCCGGGGATGGCTACACCTTC
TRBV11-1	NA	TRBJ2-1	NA	CASSLWGQLYNEQFF	TGTGCCAGCAGCTTATGGGGACAACTATACAATGAGCAGTTCTTC
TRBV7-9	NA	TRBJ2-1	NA	CASSFGGTNEQFF	TGTGCCAGCAGCTTTGGTGGGACCAATGAGCAGTTCTTC
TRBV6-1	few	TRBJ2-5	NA	CASSEFTASQETQYF	TGTGCCAGCAGTGAATTTACAGCTAGCCAAGAGACCCAGTACTTC
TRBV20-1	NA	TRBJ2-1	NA	CSAPAPSYPTNEQFF	TGCAGTGCCCCTGCCCCCAGCTACCCTACCAATGAGCAGTTCTTC
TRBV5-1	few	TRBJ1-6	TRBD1	CASSLGGQGRSPLHF	TGCGCCAGCAGCTTGGGAGGACAGGGGCGGTCACCCCTCCACTTT